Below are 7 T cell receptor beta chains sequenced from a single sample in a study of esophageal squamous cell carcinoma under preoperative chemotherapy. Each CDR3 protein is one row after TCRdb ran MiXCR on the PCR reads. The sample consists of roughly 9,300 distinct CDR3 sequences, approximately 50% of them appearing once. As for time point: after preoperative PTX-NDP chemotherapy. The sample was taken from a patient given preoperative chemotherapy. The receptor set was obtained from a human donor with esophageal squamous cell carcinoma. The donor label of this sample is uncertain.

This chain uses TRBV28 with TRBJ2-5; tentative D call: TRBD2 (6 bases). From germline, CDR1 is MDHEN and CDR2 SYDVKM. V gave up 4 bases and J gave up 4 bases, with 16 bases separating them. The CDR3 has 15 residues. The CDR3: CASSSPREIGETQYF. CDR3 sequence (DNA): TGTGCCAGCAGTTCCCCCCGGGAGATCGGAGAGACCCAGTACTTC.

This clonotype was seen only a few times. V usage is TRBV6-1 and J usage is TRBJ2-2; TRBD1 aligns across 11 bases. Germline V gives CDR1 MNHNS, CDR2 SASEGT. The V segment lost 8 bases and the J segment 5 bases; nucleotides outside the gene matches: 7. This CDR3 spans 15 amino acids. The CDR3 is CASRGTGGMTGELFF. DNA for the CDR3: TGTGCCAGCCGAGGGACAGGGGGTATGACCGGGGAGCTGTTTTTT.

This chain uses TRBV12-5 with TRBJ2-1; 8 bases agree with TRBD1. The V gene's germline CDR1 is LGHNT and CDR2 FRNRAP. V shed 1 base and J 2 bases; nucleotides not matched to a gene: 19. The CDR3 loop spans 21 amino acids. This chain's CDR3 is CASGLGGGTGYQTRAYNEQFF. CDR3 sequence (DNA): TGTGCTAGTGGTTTGGGAGGGGGGACAGGCTACCAAACTCGAGCCTACAATGAGCAGTTCTTC.

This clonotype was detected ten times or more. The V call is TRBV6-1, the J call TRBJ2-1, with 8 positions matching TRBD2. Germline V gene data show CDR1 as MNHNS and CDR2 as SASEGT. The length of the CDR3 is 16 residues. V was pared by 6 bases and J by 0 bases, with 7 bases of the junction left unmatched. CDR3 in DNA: TGTGCCAGCAGAAGCGGGGGACTAAGCTCCTACAATGAGCAGTTCTTC. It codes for CASRSGGLSSYNEQFF.

The DNA of the CDR3 is TGCGCCAGCAGTGGAAAGACTAGGGGGTTCCTTGGTTTCTTC. Translating it yields CASSGKTRGFLGFF. The J gene is TRBJ2-1, the V gene TRBV10-1; D might be TRBD1 or TRBD2, each matching 6 bases. Looked up from germline, CDR1 is WNHNN and CDR2 is SYGVQD (reference sequence). The CDR3 loop spans 14 amino acids. Trimming pared 4 bases from V and 16 bases from J, leaving 23 bases between.

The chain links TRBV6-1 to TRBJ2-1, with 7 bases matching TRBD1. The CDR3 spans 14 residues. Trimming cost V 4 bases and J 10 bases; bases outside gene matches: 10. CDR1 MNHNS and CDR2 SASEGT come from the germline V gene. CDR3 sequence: CASSVQGKPYEQFF. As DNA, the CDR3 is TGTGCCAGCAGTGTACAGGGGAAACCCTACGAGCAGTTCTTC.

The CDR3 is CASSFAYPQGNEQYF. DNA of the CDR3: TGTGCCAGCAGCTTTGCATACCCGCAGGGCAATGAGCAGTACTTC. The genes are TRBV7-2 and TRBJ2-3, with a tentative D call TRBD1 (5 bases). The J call is in doubt because the DNA end fits TRBJ2-7 better. CDR3 length equals 15 residues. Germline V gene sequence: CDR1 SGHTA, CDR2 FQGNSA.